This section outlines one TCR beta chain sequence together with its context. The antigen remains undetermined. PCR primers comprised 60 Vbeta and 13 Jbeta primers. Repertoires were generated with immunoSEQ multiplex PCR, while TCRdb's copy carries only in-frame clones and drops some. The sample contains roughly 180,000 clones, approximately 85% of which appear only once. This record belongs to a study of cytomegalovirus exposure and HLA in healthy donors. On the study more broadly: HLA-typed donors were the source of tens of millions of unique TCRs, which an early data release held.

Study-level results: HLA allele associations emerged for fewer than 20,000 TCR beta sequences in a later analysis, at 0.05 false discovery rate. Most CMV-associated TCR beta chains were later found to appear HLA-restricted. The likely explanation for a cluster of highly shared sequence variants was sequencing artifact.

The TCR comes from a man aged 18-30 years in good health and CMV-seropositive. Sequencing was done on a sample of PBMCs.

The CDR3, as DNA: TGCGCCAGCAGCTTGGACAGGGAGCGGGAGCAGTACTTC. Its protein product is CASSLDREREQYF. The chain joins TRBV5-1 to TRBJ2-7; tentatively, D is TRBD1 (6 bases). CDR3 length: 13 residues. In germline, CDR1 is SGHRS, CDR2 YFSETQ. The V gene lost 0 bases and the J gene lost 7 bases, with 11 bases spanning the gap.